A selection of T cell receptor beta chains follows, all from one sample in a study of cytomegalovirus exposure and HLA in healthy donors. Only in-frame clones appear in the TCRdb table, and some are missing; sequencing was by immunoSEQ multiplex PCR. Among 100,000 or so clones listed, roughly 72% were seen once. Sequenced material: PBMCs. The receptors derive from a man aged 30 to 45 in good health and CMV-seropositive. Each CDR3 is given with its conserved first and last residue. A D gene is named only where the DNA matches it firmly. The size field is filled for only some rows; it gives once, few, many or a size class.

j_call,clone_size,d_call,v_call,cdr3_aa,cdr3_nt
TRBJ1-5,.,TRBD1,TRBV9,CASSPGTGSGQPQHF,TGTGCCAGCAGCCCGGGGACAGGGTCTGGTCAGCCCCAGCATTTT
TRBJ2-2,.,.,TRBV7-7,CASSPDFFGELFF,TGTGCTAGCAGCCCGGACTTCTTCGGGGAGCTGTTTTTT
TRBJ1-5,.,TRBD1,TRBV28,CASSLIGRGRTYSNQPQHF,TGTGCCAGCAGTTTAATCGGCAGGGGGCGTACTTATAGCAATCAGCCCCAGCATTTT
TRBJ2-3,.,TRBD2,TRBV4-1,CASSQDRGSGTDTQYF,TGCGCCAGCAGCCAAGATCGCGGGAGCGGCACAGATACGCAGTATTTT
TRBJ2-1,.,.,TRBV29-1,CSVGWDTGDNEQFF,TGCAGCGTTGGCTGGGACACTGGGGACAATGAGCAGTTCTTC
TRBJ2-7,.,.,TRBV14,CASSRSTSGVREQYF,TGTGCCAGCAGCCGCTCCACCTCAGGGGTGAGGGAGCAGTACTTC
TRBJ1-1,.,TRBD1,TRBV28,CATSVLRDSMNTEAFF,TGTGCCACTTCTGTACTCCGGGACAGTATGAACACTGAAGCTTTCTTT
TRBJ2-3,.,.,TRBV10-3,CAIKERGGTDTQYF,TGTGCCATCAAGGAAAGGGGGGGAACAGATACGCAGTATTTT
TRBJ2-1,.,TRBD1,TRBV13,CASSAPRQGVVEQFF,TGTGCCAGCAGCGCCCCCCGACAGGGAGTGGTTGAGCAGTTCTTC
TRBJ1-1,.,TRBD1,TRBV2,CASSVPRQGAPDTEAFF,TGTGCCAGCAGCGTCCCTCGACAGGGGGCTCCGGACACTGAAGCTTTCTTT
TRBJ1-4,.,.,TRBV11-2,CASSLTGQQEKLFF,TGTGCCAGCAGCTTAACCGGACAGCAGGAAAAACTGTTTTTT
TRBJ2-3,few,.,TRBV7-2,CASSLIGTDTQYF,TGTGCCAGCAGCCTTATAGGCACAGATACGCAGTATTTT
TRBJ1-6,.,.,TRBV30,CAWKTGEGNSPLHF,TGTGCCTGGAAAACTGGGGAGGGGAATTCACCCCTCCACTTT
TRBJ1-6,.,TRBD1,TRBV10-3,CAIERGQGGSPLHF,TGTGCCATAGAGAGGGGACAGGGGGGCTCACCCCTCCACTTT
TRBJ1-3,.,TRBD1,TRBV5-1,CASSLWTTGDGNTIYF,TGCGCCAGCAGCTTGTGGACGACAGGGGACGGAAACACCATATATTTT
TRBJ1-4,.,.,TRBV19,CASSTPGTIVEKLFF,TGTGCCAGTAGTACCCCCGGGACAATCGTTGAAAAACTGTTTTTT
TRBJ2-1,.,.,TRBV6-5,CASRNPGTDNEQFF,TGTGCCAGCAGAAATCCCGGGACTGACAATGAGCAGTTCTTC
TRBJ2-2,.,TRBD2,TRBV14,CASSQGTSSGVTGELFF,TGTGCCAGCAGCCAGGGAACCTCTAGCGGGGTCACCGGGGAGCTGTTTTTT
TRBJ2-1,.,.,TRBV11-2,CASSLGLGWQFF,TGTGCCAGCAGCTTAGGGTTGGGCTGGCAGTTCTTC
TRBJ2-7,.,TRBD1,TRBV7-9,CASSFPNRGTYEQYF,TGTGCCAGCAGCTTCCCTAACAGGGGGACCTACGAGCAGTACTTC
TRBJ2-7,.,TRBD1,TRBV5-5,CASSRGQGFPYEQYF,TGTGCCAGCAGCAGGGGACAGGGGTTCCCCTACGAGCAGTACTTC
TRBJ2-1,.,.,TRBV9,CASSVYGSDNEQFF,TGTGCCAGCAGCGTATACGGGAGCGATAATGAGCAGTTCTTC
TRBJ2-7,once,.,TRBV9,CASSVNGNYEQYF,TGTGCCAGCAGCGTAAACGGGAACTACGAGCAGTACTTC
TRBJ1-5,.,TRBD1,TRBV19,CASSIVSQGENQPQHF,TGTGCCAGTAGTATAGTTAGCCAGGGGGAGAATCAGCCCCAGCATTTT
TRBJ1-5,.,.,TRBV15,CATSRDSGREWGSGQPQHF,TGTGCCACCAGCAGAGATTCTGGAAGGGAGTGGGGTTCAGGACAGCCCCAGCATTTT
TRBJ2-5,.,.,TRBV5-1,CASSLNPGRETQYF,TGCGCCAGCAGCTTGAACCCAGGGAGGGAGACCCAGTACTTC
TRBJ2-1,.,TRBD2,TRBV7-8,CASSRGSGGPDEQFF,TGTGCCAGCAGCAGGGGTAGCGGGGGGCCGGATGAGCAGTTCTTC
TRBJ2-1,.,TRBD2,TRBV28,CASRTSGRAPEQFF,TGTGCCAGCAGGACTAGCGGGAGGGCCCCGGAGCAGTTCTTC
TRBJ2-2,few,TRBD2,TRBV6-1,CASNPTSGGAGELFF,TGTGCCAGCAATCCCACTAGCGGGGGGGCCGGGGAGCTGTTTTTT
TRBJ2-7,.,.,TRBV28,CASRSGSYYYEQYF,TGTGCCAGCAGGAGCGGCAGTTATTACTACGAGCAGTACTTC
TRBJ2-1,.,TRBD2,TRBV4-3,CASSQGLALSDEQFF,TGCGCCAGCAGCCAGGGACTAGCGTTAAGTGATGAGCAGTTCTTC
TRBJ1-1,.,.,TRBV7-9,CASNAMGPEAFF,TGTGCCAGCAACGCTATGGGGCCTGAAGCTTTCTTT
TRBJ2-5,.,.,TRBV28,CASSLDRVEGTQYF,TGTGCCAGCAGTTTGGATCGGGTTGAGGGGACCCAGTACTTC
TRBJ1-1,.,TRBD1,TRBV4-2,CASSQVGQVPYLF,TGTGCCAGCAGCCAAGTCGGACAGGTGCCGTATCTCTTT
TRBJ2-3,once,TRBD2,TRBV5-4,CASSPYSGLAADTQYF,TGTGCCAGCAGCCCATACTCGGGACTAGCGGCGGATACGCAGTATTTT
TRBJ1-1,.,.,TRBV27,CASSLTGPNTEAFF,TGTGCCAGCAGTTTAACAGGCCCGAACACTGAAGCTTTCTTT
TRBJ2-3,.,.,TRBV19,CATSVSSTDTQYF,TGTGCCACCTCTGTCTCTAGCACAGATACGCAGTATTTT
TRBJ2-2,.,.,TRBV6-4,CASSRGQNTGELFF,TGTGCCAGCAGTCGCGGACAGAACACCGGGGAGCTGTTTTTT
TRBJ1-2,.,TRBD1,TRBV7-6,CASSLRQGVGYTF,TGTGCCAGCAGCTTAAGACAGGGGGTTGGCTACACCTTC
TRBJ1-1,.,.,TRBV2,CASSDRNGAEAFF,TGTGCCAGCAGTGACAGGAACGGTGCTGAAGCTTTCTTT
TRBJ1-4,.,.,TRBV13,CASSLFQEANEKLFF,TGTGCCAGCAGCTTATTCCAGGAGGCTAATGAAAAACTGTTTTTT
TRBJ1-3,few,TRBD1,TRBV6-5,CASSSGGDSGNTIYF,TGTGCCAGCAGCTCAGGGGGCGACTCTGGAAACACCATATATTTT
TRBJ1-5,.,.,TRBV30,CAWRHPGGPGHF,TGTGCCTGGAGGCACCCGGGGGGACCGGGACATTTT
TRBJ2-3,.,TRBD1,TRBV7-3,CASSLMGQGTTDTQYF,TGTGCCAGCAGTCTTATGGGACAGGGGACCACAGATACGCAGTATTTT
TRBJ1-2,.,TRBD1,TRBV6-1,CASSFGTGDYGYTF,TGTGCCAGCAGTTTCGGGACAGGGGACTATGGCTACACCTTC
TRBJ2-7,few,TRBD1,TRBV7-9,CASSDLRRGQGIYEQYF,TGTGCCAGCAGCGATCTAAGGCGTGGACAGGGTATCTACGAGCAGTACTTC
TRBJ1-5,.,TRBD1,TRBV7-2,CASSRQGGNQPQHF,TGTGCCAGCAGCCGACAGGGAGGCAATCAGCCCCAGCATTTT
TRBJ2-2,.,TRBD2,TRBV28,CATAGDWNTGELFF,TGTGCCACCGCGGGAGACTGGAACACCGGGGAGCTGTTTTTT
TRBJ1-5,few,.,TRBV7-2,CASSAQGSGNQPQHF,TGTGCCAGCAGCGCACAGGGTTCCGGCAATCAGCCCCAGCATTTT
TRBJ1-2,.,.,TRBV6-1,CANSPDTYGYTF,TGTGCCAACAGCCCAGACACCTATGGCTACACCTTC
TRBJ2-1,.,TRBD1,TRBV6-1,CASSDLDRGSYNEQFF,TGTGCCAGCAGTGACCTAGACAGGGGGTCCTACAATGAGCAGTTCTTC
TRBJ2-1,.,.,TRBV29-1,CSVEGTGSYNEQFF,TGCAGCGTTGAAGGGACTGGCTCCTACAATGAGCAGTTCTTC